Each of the 15 T cell receptor beta chains below was sequenced from the same sample in a study of CD8+ T cells in alopecia areata. RNA extraction and reverse transcription yielded cDNA as sequencing template. TCRdb keeps only in-frame clones here, not all; method: immunoSEQ multiplex PCR. The data show 110,000 or so clones, about 60% seen once. The sequenced sample consisted of NKG2D-low CD8+ T cells sorted from blood. Receptors were obtained from a human donor with alopecia areata.

The chain links TRBV6-1 to TRBJ1-1; D ambiguous. The CDR3 spans 13 residues. Germline CDR1 MNHNS, CDR2 SASEGT. Trimming stripped 6 bases from V and 8 bases from J, with 16 bases between. Here the CDR3 DNA reads TGTGCCAGCAGGAATGGATGGGCAGAGGAAGCTTTCTTT. This encodes CASRNGWAEEAFF.

This clone was seen just once. The gene calls are TRBV7-6 and TRBJ2-3; D perhaps matches TRBD2 (5 bases). This CDR3 comprises 13 residues. The V gene lost 3 bases and the J gene lost 5 bases, with 9 bases spanning the gap. In germline, CDR1 is SGHVS, CDR2 FNYEAQ. The CDR3 nucleotides read TGTGCCAGCAGCTTCGCCGCGGGAGATACGCAGTATTTT. Protein product: CASSFAAGDTQYF.

This clone appeared a few times. The chain joins TRBV27 to TRBJ1-3; D unresolved. Per the germline V gene, CDR1 is MNHEY and CDR2 is SMNVEV (reference sequence). V was pared by 4 bases and J by 3 bases, with 13 bases between. The CDR3 extends over 15 amino acids. CDR3 nucleotide sequence: TGTGCCAGCAGTTCCAGCAAGGGTCGTGGAAACACCATATATTTT. It specifies CASSSSKGRGNTIYF.

The chain couples TRBV4-1 to TRBJ2-2; D is possibly TRBD1 (6 bases). CDR3 length: 15 residues. Germline V gene lookup returns CDR1 MGHRA and CDR2 YSYEKL. Trimming stripped 7 bases from V and 3 bases from J, with 15 bases between. The CDR3 bases are TGCGCCAGCACTCAGGGGCAGTTAGACACCGGGGAGCTGTTTTTT. It yields the protein CASTQGQLDTGELFF.

The rearrangement joins TRBV28 to TRBJ2-5, with 8 bases identical to TRBD2. J lost 1 base, V lost 3 bases, and 7 bases had no gene match. The germline gives CDR1 MDHEN, CDR2 SYDVKM. This CDR3 spans 16 amino acids. In nucleotides, the CDR3 is TGTGCCAGCAGTTTTGAACCGGGAGGGCTCCAAGAGACCCAGTACTTC. It encodes CASSFEPGGLQETQYF.

The chain couples TRBV2 to TRBJ2-1; possibly TRBD2 for D (6 bases). The CDR3 loop spans 13 amino acids. Germline-derived CDR1 and CDR2 are SNHLY and FYNNEI. Trimming took 3 bases from V and 8 from J, leaving 11 bases between them. The CDR3 sequence is CASSEAGPDEQFF. The CDR3 DNA reads TGTGCCAGCAGTGAGGCGGGGCCCGATGAGCAGTTCTTC.

This clone turned up a few times. The genes are TRBV9 and TRBJ2-1; 9 bases fit TRBD2. The CDR3 runs 16 residues. Germline CDR1 is SGDLS and CDR2 is YYNGEE. With V trimmed by 4 bases and J by 6 bases, 11 bases remained unmatched. The CDR3 DNA reads as TGTGCCAGCAGCCCCTGGGGTAGCGGGAGTCTCAATGAGCAGTTCTTC. Protein: CASSPWGSGSLNEQFF.

This rearrangement joins TRBV28 to TRBJ2-7; TRBD1 matches at 9 bases. The CDR3 is made up of 14 amino acids. J gave up 6 bases and V 6 bases, and 9 bases lay outside the gene matches. Germline CDR1 and CDR2: MDHEN and SYDVKM. The CDR3 sequence: CASSPQGARVEQYF. The CDR3 coding sequence is TGTGCCAGCAGCCCACAGGGGGCGCGGGTCGAGCAGTACTTC.

CDR3 residues: CASRLAEQFF. In DNA, the CDR3 is TGTGCCAGCAGACTAGCGGAGCAGTTCTTC. The rearrangement uses TRBV2 and TRBJ2-1; the match to TRBD2 covers 7 bases. This CDR3 region has 10 residues. Germline values: CDR1 SNHLY, CDR2 FYNNEI. Trimming removed 6 bases from V and 10 bases from J; junction bases left unmatched: 0.

Worth noting for this clone: Other DNA sequences of this sample code for an identical CDR3. This CDR3 is CASRDLNTGELFF. For the CDR3, the DNA is TGTGCCAGCAGAGACCTAAACACCGGGGAGCTGTTTTTT. The V call is TRBV27, the J call TRBJ2-2; D is unresolved. Trimming took off 6 bases at V and 2 bases at J, with 7 bases between the two ends. The germline V gene has CDR1 MNHEY and CDR2 SMNVEV (reference sequence). This CDR3 has 13 amino acids.

The V call is TRBV19, the J call TRBJ2-1; D might be TRBD2 (6 bases). The V gene lost 3 bases and the J gene lost 1 base, with 13 bases spanning the gap. The CDR3 spans 16 residues. From germline, CDR1 is LNHDA and CDR2 SQIVND (reference sequence). CDR3 in amino acids: CASSISWGDSYNEQFF. The CDR3 nucleotides read TGTGCCAGTAGTATTAGTTGGGGGGATTCCTACAATGAGCAGTTCTTC.

The rearrangement uses TRBV28 and TRBJ1-2, with 8 bases identical to TRBD1. Trimming removed 5 bases from V and 10 bases from J; junction bases left unmatched: 9. Germline V gives CDR1 MDHEN, CDR2 SYDVKM. The CDR3 sequence is 13 residues long. As DNA, the CDR3 is TGTGCCAGCAGTCCCGGACAGGGTAATGACTACACCTTC. It encodes CASSPGQGNDYTF.

J is TRBJ1-2 and V is TRBV10-3, with D perhaps TRBD1 (5 bases). Germline V CDR1 and CDR2: ENHRY, SYGVKD. This CDR3 is built from 14 residues. Trimming pared 3 bases from V and 8 bases from J, leaving 16 bases between. The CDR3 loop reads CAISDVGGTEGYTF. The CDR3 nucleotides read TGTGCCATCAGTGACGTCGGGGGTACTGAGGGCTACACCTTC.

This sequence joins TRBV2 and TRBJ1-5; D is ambiguous. The length of the CDR3 is 15 residues. CDR1 and CDR2 from the germline V gene are SNHLY and FYNNEI. V lost 6 bases and J 0 bases, leaving 12 bases between the germline ends. In DNA, the CDR3 is TGTGCCAGCAGCGCGGAGGTGTCTAGCAATCAGCCCCAGCATTTT. As protein: CASSAEVSSNQPQHF. The whole variable domain, filled in from reference TRBV2 and TRBJ1-5, reads EPEVTQTPSHQVTQMGQEVILRCVPISNHLYFYWYRQILGQKVEFLVSFYNNEISEKSEIFDDQFSVERPDGSNFTLKIRSTKLEDSAMYFCASSAEVSSNQPQHFGDGTRLSIL.

A few counts support this clone. The chain employs TRBV10-3 and TRBJ2-1; weak D call: TRBD2 (6 bases). The germline V gene has CDR1 ENHRY and CDR2 SYGVKD. CDR3 length equals 16 residues. Trimming stripped 3 bases from V and 4 bases from J, with 16 bases between. The CDR3 DNA sequence: TGTGCCATCAGTGAAACCGGGACTCCCCAGTACAATGAGCAGTTCTTC. Its translation: CAISETGTPQYNEQFF.